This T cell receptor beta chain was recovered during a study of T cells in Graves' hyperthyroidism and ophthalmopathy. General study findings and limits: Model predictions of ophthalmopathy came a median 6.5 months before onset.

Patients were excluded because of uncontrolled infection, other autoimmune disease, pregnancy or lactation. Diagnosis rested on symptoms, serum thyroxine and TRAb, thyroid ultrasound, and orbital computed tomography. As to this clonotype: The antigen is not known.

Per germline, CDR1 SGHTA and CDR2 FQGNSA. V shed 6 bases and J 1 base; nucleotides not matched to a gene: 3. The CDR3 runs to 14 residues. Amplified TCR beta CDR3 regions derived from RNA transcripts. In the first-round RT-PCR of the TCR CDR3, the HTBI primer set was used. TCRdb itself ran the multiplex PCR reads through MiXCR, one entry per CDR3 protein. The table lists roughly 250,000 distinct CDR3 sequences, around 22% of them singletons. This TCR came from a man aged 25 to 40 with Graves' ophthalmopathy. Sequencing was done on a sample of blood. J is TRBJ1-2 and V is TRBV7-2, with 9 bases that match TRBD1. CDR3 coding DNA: TGTGCCAGCAGGGGACAGGGTGGTAACTATGGCTACACCTTC. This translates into CASRGQGGNYGYTF.